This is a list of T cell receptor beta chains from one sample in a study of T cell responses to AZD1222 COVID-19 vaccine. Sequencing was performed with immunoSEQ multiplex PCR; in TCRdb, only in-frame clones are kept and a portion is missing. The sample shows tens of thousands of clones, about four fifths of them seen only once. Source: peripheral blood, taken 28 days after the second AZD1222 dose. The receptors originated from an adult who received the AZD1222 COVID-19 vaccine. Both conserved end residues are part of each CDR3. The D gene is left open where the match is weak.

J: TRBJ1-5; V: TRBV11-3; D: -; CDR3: CASAGRDYSNQPQHF; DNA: TGTGCCAGTGCCGGCAGGGATTATAGCAATCAGCCCCAGCATTTT
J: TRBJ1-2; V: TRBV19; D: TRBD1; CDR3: CASSQPGQHYGYTF; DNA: TGTGCCAGTAGTCAACCGGGACAGCACTATGGCTACACCTTC
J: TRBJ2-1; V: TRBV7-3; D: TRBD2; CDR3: CASSLGTSGSSQFF; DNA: TGTGCCAGCAGCTTAGGGACTAGCGGGAGCTCGCAGTTCTTC
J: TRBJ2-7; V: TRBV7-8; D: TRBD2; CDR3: CASSLEGGRAYEQYF; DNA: TGTGCCAGCAGCTTAGAGGGCGGGAGGGCCTACGAGCAGTACTTC
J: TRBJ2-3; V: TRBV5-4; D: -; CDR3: CASSSRDLYTQYF; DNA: TGTGCCAGCAGCTCCCGGGACCTCTATACGCAGTATTTT
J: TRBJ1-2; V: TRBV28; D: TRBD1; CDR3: CASSRQGGTGGYTF; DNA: TGTGCCAGCAGTCGACAGGGGGGAACGGGTGGCTACACCTTC
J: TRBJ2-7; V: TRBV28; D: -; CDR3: CASRTDVREQYF; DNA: TGTGCCAGCAGGACAGACGTGAGGGAGCAGTACTTC
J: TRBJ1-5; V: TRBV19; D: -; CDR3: CASSMGKNQPQHF; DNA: TGTGCCAGTAGTATGGGTAAGAATCAGCCCCAGCATTTT
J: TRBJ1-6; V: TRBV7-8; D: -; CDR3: CASSLVGGLNSPLHF; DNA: TGTGCCAGCAGCTTAGTTGGGGGCCTCAATTCACCCCTCCACTTT
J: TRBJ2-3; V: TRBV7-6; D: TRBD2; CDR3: CASSGTLAGQDTQYF; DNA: TGTGCCAGCAGCGGGACGTTAGCGGGGCAAGATACGCAGTATTTT
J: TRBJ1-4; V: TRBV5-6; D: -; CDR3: CASSWVGQGEKLFF; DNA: TGTGCCAGCAGCTGGGTCGGGCAGGGCGAAAAACTGTTTTTT
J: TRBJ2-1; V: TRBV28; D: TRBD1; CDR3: CASSSLGPGQGYNEQFF; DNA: TGTGCCAGCAGTTCCTTGGGGCCGGGACAGGGATACAATGAGCAGTTCTTC
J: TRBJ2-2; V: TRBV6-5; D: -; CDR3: CASSYLGLHTGELFF; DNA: TGTGCCAGCAGTTACTTGGGACTGCACACCGGGGAGCTGTTTTTT
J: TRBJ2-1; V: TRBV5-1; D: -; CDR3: CASSLASVWQGGAEQFF; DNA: TGCGCCAGCAGCTTGGCGTCTGTGTGGCAGGGTGGGGCTGAGCAGTTCTTC
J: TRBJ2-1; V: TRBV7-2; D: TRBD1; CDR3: CASSDPGGDEQFF; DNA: TGTGCCAGCAGCGACCCAGGGGGCGATGAGCAGTTCTTC
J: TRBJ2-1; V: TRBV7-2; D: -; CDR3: CASSLRLGNNEQFF; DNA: TGTGCCAGCAGCTTAAGGCTGGGGAACAATGAGCAGTTCTTC
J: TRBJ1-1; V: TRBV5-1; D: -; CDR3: CASSLQGTITEAFF; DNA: TGCGCCAGCAGCTTGCAAGGGACGATCACTGAAGCTTTCTTT
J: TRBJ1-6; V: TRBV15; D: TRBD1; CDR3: CATSRDGTGKVDSPLHF; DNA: TGTGCCACCAGCAGAGACGGGACAGGGAAGGTGGATTCACCCCTCCACTTT
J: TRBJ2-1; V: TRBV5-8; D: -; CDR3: CASSVQRDEQFF; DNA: TGTGCCAGCAGCGTACAGAGAGATGAGCAGTTCTTC
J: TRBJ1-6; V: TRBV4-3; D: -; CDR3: CASSQDLGQSPLHF; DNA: TGCGCCAGCAGCCAAGACCTGGGCCAATCACCCCTCCACTTT